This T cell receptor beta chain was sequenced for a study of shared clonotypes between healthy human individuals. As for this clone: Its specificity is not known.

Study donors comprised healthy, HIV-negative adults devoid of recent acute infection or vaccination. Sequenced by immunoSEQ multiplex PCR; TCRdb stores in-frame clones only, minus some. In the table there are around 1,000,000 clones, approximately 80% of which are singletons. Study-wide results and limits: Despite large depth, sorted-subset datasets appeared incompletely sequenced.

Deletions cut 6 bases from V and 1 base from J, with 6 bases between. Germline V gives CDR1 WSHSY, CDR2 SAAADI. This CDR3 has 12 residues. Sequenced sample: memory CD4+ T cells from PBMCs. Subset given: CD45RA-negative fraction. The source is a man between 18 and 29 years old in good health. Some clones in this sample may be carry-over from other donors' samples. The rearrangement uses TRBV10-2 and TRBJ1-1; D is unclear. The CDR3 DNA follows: TGCGCCAGCAGCGTCCAGAACACTGAAGCTTTCTTT. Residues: CASSVQNTEAFF.